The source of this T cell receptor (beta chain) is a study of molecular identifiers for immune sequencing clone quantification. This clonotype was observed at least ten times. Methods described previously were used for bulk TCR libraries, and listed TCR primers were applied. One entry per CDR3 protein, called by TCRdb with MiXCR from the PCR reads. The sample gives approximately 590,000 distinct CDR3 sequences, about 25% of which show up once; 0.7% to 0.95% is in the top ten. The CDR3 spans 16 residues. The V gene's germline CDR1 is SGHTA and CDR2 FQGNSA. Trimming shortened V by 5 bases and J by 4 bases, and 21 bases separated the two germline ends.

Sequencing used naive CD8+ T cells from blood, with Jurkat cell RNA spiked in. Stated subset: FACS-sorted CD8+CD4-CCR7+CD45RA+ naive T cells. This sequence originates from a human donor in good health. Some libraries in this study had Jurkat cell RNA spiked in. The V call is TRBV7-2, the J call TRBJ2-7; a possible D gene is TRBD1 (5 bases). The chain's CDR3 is CASSPIPSGRDYEQYF. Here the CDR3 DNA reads TGTGCCAGCAGCCCAATCCCTTCGGGCAGGGATTACGAGCAGTACTTC.